A single sample is the source of the 28 T cell receptor beta chains below, sequenced in a study of radiotherapy plus CTLA-4 blockade in lung cancer (dated by TCRdb to between 2018 and 2020). Library creation used the immunoSEQ multiplex PCR assay. Drawn from immuneACCESS, this table holds only the in-frame rearrangements with V and J called that TCRdb kept. Clones are partly lost; checked studies trace under half to an unresolved V gene and leave the rest unexplained. The table for this sample lists about 95,000 clones; around 82% of them were counted only once. The ten most abundant clones make up 0.65% to 0.9% of the sample. The sample consisted of peripheral blood, taken from a patient treated with radiotherapy plus ipilimumab. These receptors were taken from a human donor with non-small cell lung cancer who had stable disease on radiotherapy plus ipilimumab.

Of note for this clone: Other DNA sequences in the sample encode the same CDR3. Written as DNA, the CDR3 is TGTGCCAGCAGCCCCGGACTAGCGGGAATCAATGAGCAGTTCTTC. Amino acids: CASSPGLAGINEQFF. V and J are TRBV7-3 and TRBJ2-1; 12 bases align to TRBD2. Germline V gene sequence: CDR1 SGHTA, CDR2 FQGTGA. V shed 5 bases and J 6 bases; nucleotides not matched to a gene: 5. The CDR3 runs 15 residues.

The chain has TRBV7-6 and TRBJ1-4; 7 bases are a match to TRBD1. The germline gives CDR1 SGHVS, CDR2 FNYEAQ. V dropped 3 bases and J dropped 8; count of bases not matched to a gene: 6. This CDR3 spans 14 amino acids. CDR3 amino acids: CASSFGTALEKLFF. Written as DNA, the CDR3 is TGTGCCAGCAGCTTTGGGACAGCTTTGGAAAAACTGTTTTTT.

The chain joins TRBV7-9 to TRBJ2-1; 9 nucleotides line up with TRBD2. V dropped 5 bases and J dropped 9; count of bases not matched to a gene: 11. The germline V gene has CDR1 SEHNR and CDR2 FQNEAQ (reference sequence). This CDR3 spans 15 amino acids. In nucleotides, the CDR3 is TGTGCCAGCAGCCCGCCAGGCGGGAGGGGGGGTGAGCAGTTCTTC. Amino acids: CASSPPGGRGGEQFF.

The rearrangement links TRBV15 to TRBJ2-6; 14 bases are a match to TRBD2. CDR3 length equals 19 residues. CDR1 is LNHNV and CDR2 is YYDKDF in the germline V gene (reference sequence). Germline trimming cut 8 bases from V and 0 bases from J; bases unmatched to any gene: 9. DNA for the CDR3: TGTGCCACCTTCGGGACTAGCGGGAGAATTAGCTCTGGGGCCAACGTCCTGACTTTC. The encoded protein is CATFGTSGRISSGANVLTF.

The rearrangement joins TRBV12-2 to TRBJ1-5. TRBV12-2 is recorded as a pseudogene. The length of the CDR3 is 15 residues. The CDR3 protein is CASRLDEAEDQPQHF. The CDR3 DNA reads TGTGCAAGTCGCTTAGATGAGGCGGAGGATCAGCCCCAGCATTTT.

The chain combines TRBV27 with TRBJ1-3; TRBD1 is a possible D gene (6 bases). The V gene's germline CDR1 is MNHEY and CDR2 SMNVEV (reference sequence). Trimming took off 5 bases at V and 0 bases at J, with 11 bases between the two ends. The CDR3 loop spans 15 amino acids. In DNA, the CDR3 is TGTGCCAGCAGTATGGACAGCGGCTCTGGAAACACCATATATTTT. It specifies CASSMDSGSGNTIYF.

The V call is TRBV11-2, the J call TRBJ2-1, with 7 bases lining up with TRBD1. The germline CDR1 and CDR2 sequences are SGHAT and FQNNGV. This CDR3 is 15 amino acids long. The J segment lost 5 bases and the V segment lost 5 bases, leaving 9 bases of the junction unmatched. In DNA, the CDR3 is TGTGCCAGCAGCACGTACAGGGGTATGAACAATGAGCAGTTCTTC. Translating it yields CASSTYRGMNNEQFF.

This chain connects TRBV6-1 to TRBJ1-3; D unclear. This CDR3 is built from 14 residues. CDR1 MNHNS and CDR2 SASEGT come from the germline V gene. Trimming left V 6 bases short and J 0 bases short, with 9 bases between. CDR3 sequence reads: CASSPNSSGNTIYF. The CDR3 DNA follows: TGTGCCAGCAGCCCTAACTCCTCTGGAAACACCATATATTTT.

This chain connects TRBV5-4 to TRBJ1-1; unclear D gene. Germline V gene data show CDR1 as SGHNT and CDR2 as YYREEE (reference sequence). The CDR3 totals 15 residues. With 0 bases removed from V and 1 base from J, the gap between germline ends came to 10 bases. CDR3 nucleotide sequence: TGTGCCAGCAGCTTGGGGTTAGGTGCGAACACTGAAGCTTTCTTT. It encodes CASSLGLGANTEAFF.

V gene TRBV30 combines with J gene TRBJ1-2, with TRBD1 as a possible D gene (5 bases). CDR1 is GTSNPN and CDR2 is SVGIG in the germline V gene (reference sequence). The length of the CDR3 is 12 residues. Deletions cut 4 bases from V and 4 bases from J, with 10 bases between. The chain's CDR3 is CAWMGGGYGYTF. For the CDR3, the DNA is TGTGCCTGGATGGGCGGGGGCTATGGCTACACCTTC.

V usage is TRBV7-2 and J usage is TRBJ1-3; no firm D call. Germline V gene lookup returns CDR1 SGHTA and CDR2 FQGNSA. V lost 4 bases and J lost 4, with 14 bases in between. The length of the CDR3 is 15 residues. The CDR3 spells CASSSTVGSGNTIYF. The CDR3 DNA follows: TGTGCCAGCAGCTCTACGGTGGGTTCAGGAAACACCATATATTTT.

V gene TRBV29-1 combines with J gene TRBJ2-7; 7 bases align to TRBD1. CDR3 size: 13 residues. Per germline, CDR1 SQVTM and CDR2 ANQGSEA. V lost 3 bases and J lost 5; bases outside the gene matches: 7. The CDR3 bases are TGCAGCGTTGACAGGGGGTCTAGGGACGAGCAGTACTTC. Protein sequence: CSVDRGSRDEQYF.

The genes are TRBV11-1 and TRBJ2-1; 11 bases agree with TRBD2. There are 15 residues in the CDR3. The trim removed 1 base at V and 7 bases at J, leaving 3 bases unmatched. The germline gives CDR1 SGHAT, CDR2 FQDESV (reference sequence). The CDR3 nucleotides read TGTGCCAGCAGCTTAGGGCTAGCGGGAGGTAATGAGCAGTTCTTC. It specifies CASSLGLAGGNEQFF.

The chain recombines TRBV2 with TRBJ1-5; D is uncertain. The CDR3 is 13 residues long. Germline CDR1 SNHLY, CDR2 FYNNEI. Trimming removed 4 bases from V and 5 bases from J, with 9 bases in between. CDR3 sequence reads: CASSAGYDQPQHF. DNA of the CDR3: TGTGCCAGCAGTGCGGGATATGATCAGCCCCAGCATTTT.

The chain carries TRBV6-1 and TRBJ1-2; perhaps TRBD1 as D (6 bases). This CDR3 is 15 amino acids long. The V end lost 0 bases, the J end lost 4 bases, and 12 bases lay between the germline ends. Germline V gene data show CDR1 as MNHNS and CDR2 as SASEGT. The CDR3 DNA reads TGTGCCAGCAGTGAAGCGGCGGGGGCCGGCTATGGCTACACCTTC. Protein: CASSEAAGAGYGYTF.

CDR3 nucleotide sequence: TGTGCCAGCTCACAAATATTGAGGACAGGGGAAGAGACCCAGTACTTC. Protein product: CASSQILRTGEETQYF. This chain links TRBV18 with TRBJ2-5; TRBD1 matches at 9 bases. Germline trimming cut 4 bases from V and 3 bases from J; bases unmatched to any gene: 9. The CDR3 loop spans 16 amino acids. Germline values: CDR1 KGHSH, CDR2 LQKENI.

V and J are TRBV11-2 and TRBJ2-7; 10 nucleotides line up with TRBD1. This CDR3 has 16 amino acids. The V gene end was trimmed by 5 bases and the J gene end by 3 bases; junction bases not matched to a gene: 10. Germline V CDR1 and CDR2: SGHAT, FQNNGV. The CDR3: CASSPPGQGRIYEQYF. Written as DNA, the CDR3 is TGTGCCAGCAGCCCTCCGGGACAGGGGAGGATCTACGAGCAGTACTTC.

The chain links TRBV7-3 to TRBJ1-1; tentative D call: TRBD1 (5 bases). The CDR3 covers 14 residues. Germline CDR1 reads SGHTA; CDR2 reads FQGTGA. Trimming pared 5 bases from V and 8 bases from J, leaving 18 bases between. The CDR3 region has the DNA TGTGCCAGCAGCCCAGGAGGGGCAGGCGCAGAAGCTTTCTTT. As protein: CASSPGGAGAEAFF.

This clone was counted a single time. The chain has TRBV28 and TRBJ1-6, with D possibly TRBD1 on 6 matching bases. Trimming cost V 5 bases and J 7 bases, with 24 bases left between them. CDR1 is MDHEN, CDR2 SYDVKM, per germline. The CDR3 loop spans 18 amino acids. CDR3 sequence: CASSPMTSTGFNNSPLHF. The CDR3 DNA reads TGTGCCAGCAGTCCTATGACCTCCACAGGGTTTAACAATTCACCCCTCCACTTT.

V and J are TRBV5-6 and TRBJ2-1, with 8 bases that match TRBD1. This CDR3 is 18 amino acids long. Germline V CDR1 and CDR2: SGHDT, YYEEEE. With 3 bases clipped from V and 9 bases from J, the junction kept 20 bases outside the gene matches. Here the CDR3 reads CASSSKLNFRTGIGEQFF. The DNA for the CDR3 is TGTGCCAGCAGCTCCAAGCTTAATTTTAGGACAGGGATAGGTGAGCAGTTCTTC.

The chain combines TRBV28 with TRBJ1-1; D perhaps matches TRBD1 (6 bases). Trimming removed 6 bases from V and 4 bases from J, with 15 bases in between. The CDR3 is 14 amino acids. The germline CDR1 and CDR2 sequences are MDHEN and SYDVKM. CDR3 in DNA: TGTGCCAGCAGGCAGGGGCCCGACGGCACTGAAGCTTTCTTT. It codes for CASRQGPDGTEAFF.

CDR3 coding DNA: TGTGCCAGCCGGGACAGGGGGTTCCTTAATGAAAAACTGTTTTTT. Amino acid sequence: CASRDRGFLNEKLFF. The J gene is TRBJ1-4, the V gene TRBV2; TRBD1 matches at 11 bases. V was pared by 8 bases and J by 4 bases, with 6 bases of the junction left unmatched. Germline CDR1 SNHLY, CDR2 FYNNEI. This CDR3 region has 15 residues.

Remarks on this clone: The germline gene is not matched at one end of the junction; a read error may be the cause. The J gene is TRBJ1-4, the V gene TRBV10-2; perhaps TRBD1 as D (5 bases). Germline V gives CDR1 WSHSY, CDR2 SAAADI. The CDR3 covers 14 residues. CDR3 DNA sequence: TGCGCCAGCAGTGAGACAGGAAAGAATGGAAAACTGTTTTTT. Its protein product is CASSETGKNGKLFF.

The V call is TRBV21-1, the J call TRBJ2-7; the table calls TRBD2, which could not be checked here. TRBV21-1 is a recognized pseudogene. The CDR3 runs 16 residues. In DNA form, the CDR3 reads TGTGCCAGCAGCAGGGCTAGCGGGGGCCTAGTCTACGAGCAGTACTTC. This translates into CASSRASGGLVYEQYF.

This chain links TRBV27 with TRBJ1-4; D gene unclear. This CDR3 comprises 15 residues. The germline CDR1 and CDR2 sequences are MNHEY and SMNVEV (reference sequence). Trimming removed 6 bases at V and 5 bases at J, with 16 bases between. CDR3 in amino acids: CASRSYSPANEKLFF. CDR3 sequence (DNA): TGTGCCAGCAGATCCTACAGCCCCGCAAATGAAAAACTGTTTTTT.

Remarks on this clone: This CDR3 is also generated by other DNA sequences in the sample. CDR3 protein: CASSLVGPRNTEAFF. In nucleotides, the CDR3 is TGCGCCAGCAGCTTGGTGGGACCTAGGAACACTGAAGCTTTCTTT. The gene calls are TRBV5-1 and TRBJ1-1, with TRBD1 as a possible D gene (5 bases). V shed 0 bases and J shed 1 base, with 10 bases lying between them. This CDR3 spans 15 amino acids. From germline, CDR1 is SGHRS and CDR2 YFSETQ.

CDR3 sequence: CASSSSTGIEGRDIQYF. CDR3 nucleotide sequence: TGTGCCAGCAGCTCAAGTACAGGGATTGAAGGTCGGGACATTCAGTACTTC. The chain couples TRBV5-4 to TRBJ2-4; tentative D call: TRBD1 (6 bases). This CDR3 comprises 17 residues. Trimming shortened V by 3 bases and J by 8 bases, and 24 bases separated the two germline ends. Germline CDR1 is SGHNT and CDR2 is YYREEE (reference sequence).

The J gene is TRBJ1-1, the V gene TRBV6-5, with 8 bases lining up with TRBD1. V lost 6 bases and J lost 1; bases outside the gene matches: 7. Germline loops: CDR1 MNHEY, CDR2 SVGAGI. The CDR3 contains 15 residues. Here the CDR3 DNA reads TGTGCCAGCAGCGAGACCGGGACAGGGAACACTGAAGCTTTCTTT. It translates to CASSETGTGNTEAFF.